This T cell receptor beta chain was obtained from a study of T cells in pancreatic ductal adenocarcinoma. The selected patients with pancreatic ductal adenocarcinoma had surgery but no neoadjuvant therapy. Assay used: immunoSEQ multiplex PCR; TCRdb lists only in-frame clones, some missing. The sample contains about 97,000 clones, roughly 96% of which appear only once. Trimming left V 0 bases short and J 5 bases short, with 18 bases between. This CDR3 is 17 amino acids long. The V gene's germline CDR1 is SGDLS and CDR2 YYNGEE. The rearrangement joins TRBV9 to TRBJ2-1; D gene unclear. Sequenced material: PBMCs. This sequence was found in a human donor with pancreatic ductal adenocarcinoma. The CDR3 DNA is TGTGCCAGCAGCGTAGGTTCTGGGCTATCAAAAGACAATGAGCAGTTCTTC. Its protein product is CASSVGSGLSKDNEQFF.